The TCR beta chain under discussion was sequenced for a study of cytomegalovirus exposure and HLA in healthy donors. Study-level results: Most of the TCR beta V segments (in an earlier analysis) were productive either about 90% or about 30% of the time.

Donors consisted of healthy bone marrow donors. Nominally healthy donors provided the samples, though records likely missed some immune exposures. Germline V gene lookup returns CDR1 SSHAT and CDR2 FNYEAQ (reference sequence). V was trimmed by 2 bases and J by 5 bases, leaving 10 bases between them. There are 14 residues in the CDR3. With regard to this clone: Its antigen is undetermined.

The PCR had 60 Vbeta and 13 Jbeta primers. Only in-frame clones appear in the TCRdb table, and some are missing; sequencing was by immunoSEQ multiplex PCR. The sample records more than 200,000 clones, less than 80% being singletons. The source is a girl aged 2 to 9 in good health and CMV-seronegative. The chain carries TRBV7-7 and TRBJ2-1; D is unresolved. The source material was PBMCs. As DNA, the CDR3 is TGTGCCAGCAGCTTATATGGTCCAGACAATGAGCAGTTCTTC. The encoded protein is CASSLYGPDNEQFF.